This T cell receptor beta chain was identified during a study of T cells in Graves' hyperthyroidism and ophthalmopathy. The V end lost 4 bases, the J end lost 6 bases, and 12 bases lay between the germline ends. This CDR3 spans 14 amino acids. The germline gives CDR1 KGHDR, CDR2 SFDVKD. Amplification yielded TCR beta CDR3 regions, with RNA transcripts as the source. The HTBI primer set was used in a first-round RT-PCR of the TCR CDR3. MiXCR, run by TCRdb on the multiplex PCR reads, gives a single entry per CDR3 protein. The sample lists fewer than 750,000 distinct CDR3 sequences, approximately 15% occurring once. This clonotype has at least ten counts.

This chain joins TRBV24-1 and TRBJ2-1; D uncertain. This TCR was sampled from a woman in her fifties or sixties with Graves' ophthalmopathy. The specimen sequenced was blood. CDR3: CATSELKLGNEQFF. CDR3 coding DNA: TGTGCCACCAGTGAATTAAAGCTCGGCAATGAGCAGTTCTTC.